The clone carrying this T cell receptor beta chain was counted a single time. Per the original methods: Estimation of nucleated cell counts was performed using reference gene primer amplification. Repertoires were generated with immunoSEQ multiplex PCR, while TCRdb's copy carries only in-frame clones and drops some. The V and J calls and the clone size are those of that table, but D and trimming were determined from the DNA. The sample shows approximately 150,000 clones, about nine tenths of them seen only once. The data were taken from a study of blood T cell repertoires in COVID-19. Study overall: Samples came from the United States, Italy and Spain, spanning acute and convalescent COVID-19. PBMCs, B-cell-depleted T cells, or T cells provided the cDNA or gDNA that made up the material.

The CDR3 loop spans 17 amino acids. V lost 1 base, J lost 9 bases, and 12 bases stayed unmatched. Germline V lookup: CDR1 SGHTA, CDR2 FQGNSA. This receptor was taken from a woman between 70 and 85 years old with acute or convalescent COVID-19. The sequencing input was peripheral blood. The genes are TRBV7-2 and TRBJ2-1; 10 nucleotides agree with TRBD2. The chain's CDR3 is CASSLVPTALAGVEQFF. CDR3 nucleotides: TGTGCCAGCAGCTTAGTGCCTACCGCCCTAGCGGGAGTTGAGCAGTTCTTC.